This is a list of T cell receptor beta chains from one sample in a study of blood T cell repertoires in COVID-19. Sequencing was performed with immunoSEQ multiplex PCR; in TCRdb, only in-frame clones are kept and a portion is missing. The table records under 250,000 clones, 80% to 90% of them present only once. Input material: peripheral blood. Receptors were obtained from a woman aged 50 to 60 with acute or convalescent COVID-19. CDR3s include the opening cysteine and the closing phenylalanine or tryptophan. A D gene is named only where the DNA matches it firmly. Rows give clone size only sometimes, using once, few, many, or a class for an expanded clone.

J	size	D	V	DNA	CDR3
TRBJ1-6	.	.	TRBV20-1	TGCAGTGCTAGTTGGGCAGGGGAATCACCCCTCCACTTT	CSASWAGESPLHF
TRBJ2-2	.	TRBD2	TRBV2	TGTGCCAGCAGTGGAGGGGAGGGTACCGGGGAGCTGTTTTTT	CASSGGEGTGELFF
TRBJ1-1	.	.	TRBV2	TGTGCCAGCAGAAGGGGCTTTGAAGCTTTCTTT	CASRRGFEAFF
TRBJ2-7	.	.	TRBV3-1/TRBV3-2	TGTGCCAGCAGCCACGACCCCCGGCTAGGTTACGAGCAGTACTTC	CASSHDPRLGYEQYF
TRBJ2-7	.	.	TRBV6-5	TGTGCCAGCAGTTACTCGAGGACAGTTTACGAGCAGTACTTC	CASSYSRTVYEQYF
TRBJ2-2	.	TRBD2	TRBV2	TGTGCCAGCTCCCTTGGAGGGAGCGGGAGATCAAACACCGGGGAGCTGTTTTTT	CASSLGGSGRSNTGELFF
TRBJ1-1	once	.	TRBV19	TGTGCCATTGACAACTTGAACACTGAAGCTTTCTTT	CAIDNLNTEAFF
TRBJ2-7	.	.	TRBV5-1	TGCGCCAGCAGCTTGCGGCAGGGGGGAGCCTACGAGCAGTACTTC	CASSLRQGGAYEQYF
TRBJ2-5	.	TRBD2	TRBV11-2	TGTGCCAGCAGCTTAGATATAATCACAAGCGGGGGAGTAGGGACCCAGTACTTC	CASSLDIITSGGVGTQYF
TRBJ2-1	.	TRBD2	TRBV7-9	TGTGCCAGCAGCGGAAGACTAGCGGGAGGAGATGGGCGGTTCTTC	CASSGRLAGGDGRFF
TRBJ2-7	.	.	TRBV27	TGTGCCAGCAGTTCGGAACAGTTTAACGGCGAGCAGTACTTC	CASSSEQFNGEQYF
TRBJ2-1	.	TRBD2	TRBV10-1	TGCGCCAGCAGTGAGTCGACTAGCGGGAGGAACAATGAGCAGTTCTTC	CASSESTSGRNNEQFF
TRBJ1-1	.	.	TRBV6-5	TGTGCCAGCAGTCTGACAGATACAAACACTGAAGCTTTCTTT	CASSLTDTNTEAFF
TRBJ2-5	.	.	TRBV29-1	TGCAGCGTTGAAGATACAGGACGGAGCTCGAAGAGGGAGACCCAGTACTTC	CSVEDTGRSSKRETQYF
TRBJ1-2	.	.	TRBV28	TGTGCCAGCACCGAACGACGGGGAGATGGCTACACCTTC	CASTERRGDGYTF
TRBJ1-5	.	TRBD1	TRBV6-5	TGTGCCAGCAGGGGGACAGTGCATAGCAATCAGCCCCAGCATTTT	CASRGTVHSNQPQHF
TRBJ1-2	.	.	TRBV20-1	TGCAGTGCTAACGGGAATAATGGCTACACCTTC	CSANGNNGYTF
TRBJ2-7	.	.	TRBV11-2	TGTGCCAGCAGCTTAGTCCCGGGAGCCTACGAGCAGTACTTC	CASSLVPGAYEQYF
TRBJ1-1	once	.	TRBV20-1	TGCAGTGCTCACAGGAACACTGAAGCTTTCTTT	CSAHRNTEAFF
TRBJ1-5	.	TRBD1	TRBV6-5	TGTGCCAGCAGTCGACAGGGAAATCAGCCCCAGCATTTT	CASSRQGNQPQHF
TRBJ1-6	.	TRBD1	TRBV27	TGTGCCAGCAGTAAAACTCGGGGACAGTATAATTCACCCCTCCACTTT	CASSKTRGQYNSPLHF
TRBJ2-7	.	TRBD2	TRBV4-2	TGTGCCAGCAGCCGCGACGCTAGCGGGGGTACCTACGAGCAGTACTTC	CASSRDASGGTYEQYF
TRBJ1-1	.	.	TRBV7-9	TGTGCCAGCAGCCCAGGGGTCACTGAAGCTTTCTTT	CASSPGVTEAFF
TRBJ2-3	once	TRBD1	TRBV3-1/TRBV3-2	TGTGCCAGCAGCACACAGGGGGAAGATACGCAGTATTTT	CASSTQGEDTQYF
TRBJ2-7	.	TRBD2	TRBV6-6	TGTGCCAGCAGCCTAGCGGGAAGAACAAACGAGCAGTACTTC	CASSLAGRTNEQYF
TRBJ2-5	.	TRBD2	TRBV24-1	TGTGCCACCAGTGAACAGAACTCGGGGGAGGGAGAGACCCAGTACTTC	CATSEQNSGEGETQYF
TRBJ2-7	once	.	TRBV9	TGTGCCAGCAGCGTAGAGGCGGGACCCCTTTACGAGCAGTACTTC	CASSVEAGPLYEQYF
TRBJ1-1	.	.	TRBV6-2/TRBV6-3	TGTGCCAGCAGTTCCGGACAGTCTGAAGCTTTCTTT	CASSSGQSEAFF
TRBJ1-1	.	.	TRBV19	TGTGCCAGTATCCCAGCGAGACGACAGTCAACCACTGAAGCTTTCTTT	CASIPARRQSTTEAFF
TRBJ2-7	.	.	TRBV7-2	TGTGCCAGCAGCTTAGCGGGGCAGCCCTACGAGCAGTACTTC	CASSLAGQPYEQYF
TRBJ2-7	.	.	TRBV28	TGTGCCAGCAGTTTATGGGGGACTTTCTCCTACGAGCAGTACTTC	CASSLWGTFSYEQYF
TRBJ1-1	.	TRBD1	TRBV14	TGTGCCAGCAGCCCGAGACAGGGAGCAGCGGTGAACACTGAAGCTTTCTTT	CASSPRQGAAVNTEAFF
TRBJ1-2	.	TRBD1	TRBV15	TGTGCCACCAGCAGAGATCCACTCGTAGGACAGGGGGGCGGCTACACCTTC	CATSRDPLVGQGGGYTF
TRBJ1-1	few	.	TRBV15	TGTGCCACCAGCGGAGACCCTCGAGGCACTGAAGCTTTCTTT	CATSGDPRGTEAFF
TRBJ2-5	once	.	TRBV10-2	TGCGCCAGCAGTGATACAGGGCCCAGCGAGACCCAGTACTTC	CASSDTGPSETQYF
TRBJ2-7	.	.	TRBV29-1	TGCAGCGTTGAATGGGCAGGCCATATCAACGAGCAGTACTTC	CSVEWAGHINEQYF
TRBJ2-3	.	TRBD2	TRBV10-2	TGCGCCAGCAGTGATCTCGGGCGAGGACTAGCTGTTCGCACAGATACGCAGTATTTT	CASSDLGRGLAVRTDTQYF
TRBJ2-7	.	.	TRBV7-9	TGTGCCCGGAGGGGACCCTACGAGCAGTACTTC	CARRGPYEQYF
TRBJ2-2	.	.	TRBV5-1	TGCGCCAGCAGCAAGAGCGGAGCGGGCACCGGGGAGCTGTTTTTT	CASSKSGAGTGELFF
TRBJ1-1	.	.	TRBV19	TGTGCCAGTAGTACTGCCCGACAGGCCGGGACTGAAGCTTTCTTT	CASSTARQAGTEAFF
TRBJ1-5	few	.	TRBV7-9	TGTGCCAGCAGCTTATCGAATACAGGGTTGAGCAATCAGCCCCAGCATTTT	CASSLSNTGLSNQPQHF
TRBJ2-1	.	TRBD1	TRBV2	TGTGCCAGCAGAGAAGACAGGGGCAACTACAATGAGCAGTTCTTC	CASREDRGNYNEQFF
TRBJ2-2	.	.	TRBV12-3/TRBV12-4	TGTGCCAGCAGCCCCGTTGAGACCGGGGAGCTGTTTTTT	CASSPVETGELFF
TRBJ2-5	.	TRBD2	TRBV24-1	TGTGCCACCAGTGACCGGGGACTAGCGCAAGAGACCCAGTACTTC	CATSDRGLAQETQYF
TRBJ1-4	.	TRBD1	TRBV6-6	TGTGCCAGCAGTCAGGGACAGGGGGCGGGAACTAATGAAAAACTGTTTTTT	CASSQGQGAGTNEKLFF
TRBJ2-3	.	.	TRBV10-2	TGCGCCAGCAGTGGCGTAAGAGAGGCGTCCACAGATACGCAGTATTTT	CASSGVREASTDTQYF
TRBJ2-5	.	.	TRBV18	TGTGCCAGCTCACCCGACAGCCGTCAAGAGACCCAGTACTTC	CASSPDSRQETQYF
TRBJ2-3	.	TRBD2	TRBV2	TGTGCCAGCAGACGTAGCGGGAGGGCCGGAATAGATACGCAGTATTTT	CASRRSGRAGIDTQYF
TRBJ2-7	.	TRBD2	TRBV19	TGTGCCAGTAGTATGCAAGCGGGACCTTACGAGCAGTACTTC	CASSMQAGPYEQYF
TRBJ1-1	.	.	TRBV6-1	TGTGCCAGCAGTGAAGCGCGACAGCCTGAAGCTTTCTTT	CASSEARQPEAFF
TRBJ2-1	.	.	TRBV11-3	TGTGCCAGCAGCTGGATCGGGAATGAGCAGTTCTTC	CASSWIGNEQFF
TRBJ2-2	.	TRBD1	TRBV30	TGTGCCTGGAGTGGGACAGGGGCGTACACCGGGGAGCTGTTTTTT	CAWSGTGAYTGELFF
TRBJ2-6	.	.	TRBV6-6	TGTGCCAGCAGTCTTCGAGGGTCCAGCTCTGGGGCCAACGTCCTGACTTTC	CASSLRGSSSGANVLTF
TRBJ1-1	.	TRBD1	TRBV2	TGTGCCAGCTGTGGACAGGGAGGCGGCACTGAAGCTTTCTTT	CASCGQGGGTEAFF
TRBJ2-7	.	TRBD2	TRBV7-8	TGTGCCAGCAGCGAGCGGGAGTCGGGATACGAGCAGTACTTC	CASSERESGYEQYF
TRBJ2-5	.	.	TRBV7-3	TGTGCCAGCAGCCCCCGCGCAGGGGCCACTCAAGAGACCCAGTACTTC	CASSPRAGATQETQYF
TRBJ1-1	.	.	TRBV11-2	TGTGCCAGCAGCTTAACGCGTTCCGAAGCTTTCTTT	CASSLTRSEAFF
TRBJ1-1	many	TRBD1	TRBV28	TGTGCCAGCAGTTCCAACAGGGGGACTGAAGCTTTCTTT	CASSSNRGTEAFF
TRBJ1-2	once	.	TRBV2	TGTGCCAGCAGTGCCGGTCCTAACTATGGCTACACCTTC	CASSAGPNYGYTF